Sequencing of this TCR beta chain was carried out in a study of T cell responses to AZD1222 COVID-19 vaccine. Sequencing used immunoSEQ multiplex PCR; TCRdb keeps in-frame clones, though not all of them. The repertoire holds 120,000 to 150,000 clones, around 90% seen once, with just over 5.5% in the top ten. Germline V gene sequence: CDR1 SEHNR, CDR2 FQNEAQ (reference sequence). This CDR3 spans 14 amino acids. V lost 1 base and J lost 5; bases outside the gene matches: 0. This clone occurred a few times. The chain recombines TRBV7-9 with TRBJ1-4; 8 bases map to TRBD1. This TCR was recovered from an adult in good health. Sequenced material: peripheral blood, taken on day 0 of AZD1222 vaccination. The chain's CDR3 is CASSLGTGNEKLFF. DNA for the CDR3: TGTGCCAGCAGCTTAGGGACAGGGAATGAAAAACTGTTTTTT.